The clone carrying this T cell receptor (beta chain) was recorded once. Its specificity is unknown. CDR3 length equals 11 residues. V lost 5 bases and J lost 3, with 5 bases in between. Germline V gene sequence: CDR1 SGHAT, CDR2 FQNNGV. PCR employed 60 Vbeta and 13 Jbeta primers. Clones were sequenced by immunoSEQ multiplex PCR, and TCRdb holds only the in-frame ones, with some missing. This sample carries 130,000 to 150,000 clones, roughly 80% of them seen once, and the ten largest clones take approximately 2.9%. The data were taken from a study of cytomegalovirus exposure and HLA in healthy donors. Study-wide findings and caveats: A previous analysis found most TCR beta V segments productive roughly 87% or roughly 30% of the time.

The chain links TRBV11-2 to TRBJ2-7; no reliable D call. This sequence originates from a woman under 40 in good health and CMV-seronegative. The sample comprised PBMCs. In DNA form, the CDR3 reads TGTGCCAGCAGCGCCTACTACGAGCAGTACTTC. Its protein is CASSAYYEQYF.